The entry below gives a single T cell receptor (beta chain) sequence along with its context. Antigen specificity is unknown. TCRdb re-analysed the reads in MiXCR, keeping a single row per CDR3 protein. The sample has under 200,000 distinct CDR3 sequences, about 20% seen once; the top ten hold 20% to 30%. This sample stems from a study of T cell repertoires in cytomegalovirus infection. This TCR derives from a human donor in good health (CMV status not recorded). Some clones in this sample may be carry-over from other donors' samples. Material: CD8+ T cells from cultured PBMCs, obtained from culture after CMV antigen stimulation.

The CDR3 DNA reads TGTGCCAGCACGAGCGGGGGGGAGCTGTTTTTT. Amino acid sequence: CASTSGGELFF. The rearrangement uses TRBV6-2 or TRBV6-3 and TRBJ2-2, with D tentatively TRBD2 (6 bases). Germline V gene data show CDR1 as MNHEY and CDR2 as SVGEGT. The V end lost 7 bases, the J end lost 8 bases, and 8 bases lay between the germline ends. The CDR3 contains 11 residues.